This TCR beta chain was found in a study of radiotherapy plus CTLA-4 blockade in lung cancer (dated by TCRdb to the late 2010s). With respect to the entire study: Among the enrolled patients, about 19% had an objective response, and less than 40% reached disease control. The paper as a whole reports these results and caveats: The strongest predictors of response, as reported, were early dynamic changes in blood T cell clones along with a rise in serum interferon-beta after radiation. After treatment with radiotherapy and ipilimumab, TCR clones that originated in tumors expanded in peripheral blood.

In this study, focal radiation therapy paired with CTLA-4 blockade (ipilimumab) was tested in patients who had chemo-refractory metastatic non-small-cell lung cancer. Libraries came from the immunoSEQ multiplex PCR assay. This is the immuneACCESS table as TCRdb keeps it, with only in-frame sequences that have V and J called. A part of the clones is gone; compared with another copy, unresolved V genes explain less than half, and the rest is unexplained. In this sample the table shows 89,000 or so clones, approximately 85% of which occur a single time. Of the sample, roughly 3.5% is held by the ten largest clones. V was cut back by 0 bases and J by 4 bases, leaving a gap of 8 bases between them. Per the germline V gene (reference sequence), WNHNN is the CDR1 and SYGVQD is the CDR2. Measured from the cysteine to the phenylalanine, the CDR3 is 14 residues long. Left in the record is the CDR3 DNA by itself, 42 bases read in frame from the first base.

This clone has a single count. Its antigen target is currently unknown. Base qualities are not at hand, and no much larger clone is one base apart. This specimen was peripheral blood, taken from a patient treated with radiotherapy plus ipilimumab. The TCR comes from a human donor with non-small cell lung cancer who had a partial response to radiotherapy plus ipilimumab. This chain joins TRBV10-1 to TRBJ2-3, and the D gene may be TRBD2, 6 bases matching. The DNA is TGCGCCAGCAGTGAGTCCTCGGGGGCAGATACGCAGTATTTT. The resulting protein is CASSESSGADTQYF.